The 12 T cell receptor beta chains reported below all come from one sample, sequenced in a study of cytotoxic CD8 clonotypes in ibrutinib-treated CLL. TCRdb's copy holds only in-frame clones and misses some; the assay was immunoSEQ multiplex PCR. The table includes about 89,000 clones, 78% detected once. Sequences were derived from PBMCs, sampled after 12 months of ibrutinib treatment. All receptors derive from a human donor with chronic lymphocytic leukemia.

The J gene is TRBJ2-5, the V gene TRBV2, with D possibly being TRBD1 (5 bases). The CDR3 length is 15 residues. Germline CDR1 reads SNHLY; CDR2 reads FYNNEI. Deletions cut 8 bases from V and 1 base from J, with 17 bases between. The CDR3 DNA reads TGTGCCAGCGGGAAAGCCCAGGGCGGCCAAGAGACCCAGTACTTC. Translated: CASGKAQGGQETQYF.

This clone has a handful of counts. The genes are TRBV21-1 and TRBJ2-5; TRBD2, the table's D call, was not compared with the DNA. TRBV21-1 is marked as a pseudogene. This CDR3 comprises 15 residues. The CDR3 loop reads CASSKEKRLKETQYF. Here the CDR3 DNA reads TGTGCCAGCAGCAAAGAAAAGCGGCTCAAAGAGACCCAGTACTTC.

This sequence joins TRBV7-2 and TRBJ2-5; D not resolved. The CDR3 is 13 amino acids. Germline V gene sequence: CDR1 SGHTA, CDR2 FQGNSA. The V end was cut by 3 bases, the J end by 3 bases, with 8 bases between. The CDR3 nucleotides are TGTGCCAGCAGCTTCCAGTTAGAAGAGACCCAGTACTTC. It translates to CASSFQLEETQYF.

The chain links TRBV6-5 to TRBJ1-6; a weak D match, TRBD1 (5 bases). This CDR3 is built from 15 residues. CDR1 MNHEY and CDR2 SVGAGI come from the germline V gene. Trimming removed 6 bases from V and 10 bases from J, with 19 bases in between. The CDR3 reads CASSRREGAGSPLHF. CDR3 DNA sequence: TGTGCCAGCAGCCGGCGTGAGGGCGCAGGGTCACCCCTCCACTTT.

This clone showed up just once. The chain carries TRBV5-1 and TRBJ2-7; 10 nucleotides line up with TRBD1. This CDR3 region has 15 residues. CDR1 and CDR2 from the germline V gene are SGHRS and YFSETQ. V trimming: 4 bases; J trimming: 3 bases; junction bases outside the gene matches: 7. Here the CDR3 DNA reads TGCGCCAGCAGCGCCCAGGGACAGGGGATCTACGAGCAGTACTTC. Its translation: CASSAQGQGIYEQYF. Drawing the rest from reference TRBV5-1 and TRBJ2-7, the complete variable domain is KAGVTQTPRYLIKTRGQQVTLSCSPISGHRSVSWYQQTPGQGLQFLFEYFSETQRNKGNFPGRFSGRQFSNSRSEMNVSTLELGDSALYLCASSAQGQGIYEQYFGPGTRLTVT.

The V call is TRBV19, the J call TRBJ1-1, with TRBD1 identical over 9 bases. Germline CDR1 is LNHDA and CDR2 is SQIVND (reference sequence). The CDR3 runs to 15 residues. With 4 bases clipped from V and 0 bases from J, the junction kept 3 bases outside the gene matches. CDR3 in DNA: TGTGCCAGTAGTAAGGGACAGGGCCTGAACACTGAAGCTTTCTTT. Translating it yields CASSKGQGLNTEAFF.

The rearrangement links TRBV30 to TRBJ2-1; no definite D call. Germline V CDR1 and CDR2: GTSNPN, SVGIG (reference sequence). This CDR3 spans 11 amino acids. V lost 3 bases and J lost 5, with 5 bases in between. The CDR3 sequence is CAWRPHNEQFF. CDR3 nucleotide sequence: TGTGCCTGGAGACCTCACAATGAGCAGTTCTTC.

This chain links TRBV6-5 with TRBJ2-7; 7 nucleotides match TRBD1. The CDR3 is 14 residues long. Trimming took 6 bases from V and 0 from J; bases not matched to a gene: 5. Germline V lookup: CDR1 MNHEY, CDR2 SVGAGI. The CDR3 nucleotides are TGTGCCAGCAGCCGACAGGGCTCCTCCTACGAGCAGTACTTC. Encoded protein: CASSRQGSSYEQYF.

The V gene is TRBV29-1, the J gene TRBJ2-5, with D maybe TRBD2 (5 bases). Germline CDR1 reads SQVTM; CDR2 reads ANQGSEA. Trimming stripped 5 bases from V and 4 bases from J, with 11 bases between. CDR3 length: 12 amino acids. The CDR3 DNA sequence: TGCAGCGTTCGGGCCAGCGGAGAGACCCAGTACTTC. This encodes CSVRASGETQYF.

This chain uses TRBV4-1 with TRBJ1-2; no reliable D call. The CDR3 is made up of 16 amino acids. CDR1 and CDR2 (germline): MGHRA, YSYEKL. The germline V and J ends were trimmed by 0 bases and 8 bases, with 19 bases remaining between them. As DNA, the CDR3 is TGCGCCAGCAGCCAAGATGATCAAGGGTCCCCTGGAGGCTACACCTTC. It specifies CASSQDDQGSPGGYTF.

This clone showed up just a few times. The CDR3 protein is CASTQDRAYNEQFF. In nucleotides, the CDR3 is TGCGCCAGCACCCAGGACAGGGCCTACAATGAGCAGTTCTTC. The chain joins TRBV5-1 to TRBJ2-1, with 8 bases aligning to TRBD1. The junction had 4 bases not matched to a gene; V was cut back by 6 bases and J by 2 bases. Germline-derived CDR1 and CDR2 are SGHRS and YFSETQ. The CDR3 extends over 14 amino acids.

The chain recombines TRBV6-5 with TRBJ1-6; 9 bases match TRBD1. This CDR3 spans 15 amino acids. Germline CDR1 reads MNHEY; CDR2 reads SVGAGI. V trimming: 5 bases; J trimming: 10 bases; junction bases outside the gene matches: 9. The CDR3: CASSRLTGGKSPLHF. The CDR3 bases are TGTGCCAGCAGTAGACTGACAGGGGGTAAATCACCCCTCCACTTT.